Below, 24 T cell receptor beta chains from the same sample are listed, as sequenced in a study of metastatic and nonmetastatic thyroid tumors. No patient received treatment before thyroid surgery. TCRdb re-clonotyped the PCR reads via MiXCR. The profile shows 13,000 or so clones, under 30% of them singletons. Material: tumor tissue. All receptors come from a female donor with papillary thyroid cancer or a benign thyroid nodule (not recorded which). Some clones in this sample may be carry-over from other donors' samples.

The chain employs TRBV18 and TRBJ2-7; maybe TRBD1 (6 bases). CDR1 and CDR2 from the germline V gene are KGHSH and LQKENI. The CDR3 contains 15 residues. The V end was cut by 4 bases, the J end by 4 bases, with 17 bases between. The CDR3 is CASSLGRTDEYEQYF. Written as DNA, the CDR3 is TGTGCCAGCTCACTGGGCCGGACAGATGAATACGAGCAGTACTTC.

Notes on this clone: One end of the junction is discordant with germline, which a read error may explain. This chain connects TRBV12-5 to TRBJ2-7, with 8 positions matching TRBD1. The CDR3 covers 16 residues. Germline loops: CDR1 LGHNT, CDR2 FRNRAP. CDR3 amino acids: CASGLRQGPRNYEQYF. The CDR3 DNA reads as TGTGCTAGTGGACTCCGACAGGGGCCCCGAAACTACGAGCAGTACTTT.

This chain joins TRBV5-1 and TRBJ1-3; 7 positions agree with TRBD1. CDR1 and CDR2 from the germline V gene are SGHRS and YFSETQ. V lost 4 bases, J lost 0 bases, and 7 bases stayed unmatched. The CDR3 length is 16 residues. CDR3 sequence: CASSGSTGISGNTIYF. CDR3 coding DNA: TGCGCCAGCAGCGGTTCGACAGGGATCTCTGGAAACACCATATATTTT.

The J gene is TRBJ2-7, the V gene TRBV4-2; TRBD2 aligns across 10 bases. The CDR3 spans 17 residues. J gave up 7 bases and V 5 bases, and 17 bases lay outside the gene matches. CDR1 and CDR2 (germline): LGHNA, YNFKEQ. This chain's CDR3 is CASSRALEREGEWEQYF. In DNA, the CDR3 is TGTGCCAGCAGCAGAGCCCTAGAGCGGGAGGGCGAATGGGAGCAGTACTTC.

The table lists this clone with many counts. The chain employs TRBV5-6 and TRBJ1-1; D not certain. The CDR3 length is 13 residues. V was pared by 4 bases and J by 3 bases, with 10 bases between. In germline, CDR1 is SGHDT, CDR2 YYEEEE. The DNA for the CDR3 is TGTGCCAGCAGCAAGGACGGATACACTGAAGCTTTCTTT. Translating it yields CASSKDGYTEAFF.

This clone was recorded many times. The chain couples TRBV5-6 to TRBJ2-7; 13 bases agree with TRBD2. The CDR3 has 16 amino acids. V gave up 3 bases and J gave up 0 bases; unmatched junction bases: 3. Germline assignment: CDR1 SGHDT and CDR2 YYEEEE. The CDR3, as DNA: TGTGCCAGCAGCTGGGGACTAGCGGGGCGCTCCTACGAGCAGTACTTC. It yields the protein CASSWGLAGRSYEQYF.

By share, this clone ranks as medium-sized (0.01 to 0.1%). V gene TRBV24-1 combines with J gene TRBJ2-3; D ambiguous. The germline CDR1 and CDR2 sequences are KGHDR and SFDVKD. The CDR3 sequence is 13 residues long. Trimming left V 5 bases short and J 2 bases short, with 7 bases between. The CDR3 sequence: CATSGPNTDTQYF. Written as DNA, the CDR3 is TGTGCCACCAGTGGCCCAAACACAGATACGCAGTATTTT.

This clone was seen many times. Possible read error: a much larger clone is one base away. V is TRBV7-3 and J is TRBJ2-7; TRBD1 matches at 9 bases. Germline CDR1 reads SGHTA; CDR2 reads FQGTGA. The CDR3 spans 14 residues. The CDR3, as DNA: TGTGCCAGCAGCTTGGGGGGACAGGGCCATGAGCAGTGCTTC. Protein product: CASSLGGQGHEQCF.

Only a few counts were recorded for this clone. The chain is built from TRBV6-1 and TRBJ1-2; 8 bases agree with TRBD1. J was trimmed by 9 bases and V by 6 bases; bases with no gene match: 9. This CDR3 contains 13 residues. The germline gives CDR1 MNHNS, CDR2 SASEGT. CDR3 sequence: CASRTGANYCYTF. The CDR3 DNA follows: TGTGCCAGCAGGACAGGGGCGAACTACTGCTACACCTTC.

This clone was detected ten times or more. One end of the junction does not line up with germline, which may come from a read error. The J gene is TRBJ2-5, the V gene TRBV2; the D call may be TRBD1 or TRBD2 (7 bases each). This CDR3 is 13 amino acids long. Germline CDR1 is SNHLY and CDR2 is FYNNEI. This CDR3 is CVSSRGGKETQYF. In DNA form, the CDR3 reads TGTGTCAGCAGCAGGGGGGGAAAAGAGACCCAGTACTTC.

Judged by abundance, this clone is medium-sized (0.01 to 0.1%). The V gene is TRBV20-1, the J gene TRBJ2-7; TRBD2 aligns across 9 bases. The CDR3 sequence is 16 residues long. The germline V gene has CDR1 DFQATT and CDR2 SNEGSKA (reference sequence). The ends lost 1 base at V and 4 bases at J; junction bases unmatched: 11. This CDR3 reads CSARGGYVTSGYEQYF. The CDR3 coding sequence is TGCAGTGCTAGAGGGGGCTATGTAACTAGCGGGTACGAGCAGTACTTC.

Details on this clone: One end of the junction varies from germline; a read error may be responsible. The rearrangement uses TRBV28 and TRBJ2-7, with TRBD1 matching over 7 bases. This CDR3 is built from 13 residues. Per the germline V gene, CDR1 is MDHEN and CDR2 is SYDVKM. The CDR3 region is CASISQGSYDQYF. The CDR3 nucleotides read TGTGCCAGCATTTCACAGGGGTCCTACGATCAGTACTTC.

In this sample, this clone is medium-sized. CDR3 residues: CASSTGTPNQPQHF. CDR3 nucleotides: TGTGCCAGCAGTACTGGGACACCCAATCAGCCCCAGCATTTT. The V gene is TRBV2, the J gene TRBJ1-5; D might be TRBD1 (6 bases). Trimming removed 5 bases at V and 3 bases at J, with 11 bases between. The CDR3 is made up of 14 amino acids. Per germline, CDR1 SNHLY and CDR2 FYNNEI.

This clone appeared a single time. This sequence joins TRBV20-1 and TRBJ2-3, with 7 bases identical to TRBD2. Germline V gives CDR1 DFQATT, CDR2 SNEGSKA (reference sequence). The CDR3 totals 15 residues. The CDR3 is CSARFGGGNTDTQYF. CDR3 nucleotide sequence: TGCAGCGCTCGTTTTGGGGGGGGAAACACAGATACGCAGTATTTT.

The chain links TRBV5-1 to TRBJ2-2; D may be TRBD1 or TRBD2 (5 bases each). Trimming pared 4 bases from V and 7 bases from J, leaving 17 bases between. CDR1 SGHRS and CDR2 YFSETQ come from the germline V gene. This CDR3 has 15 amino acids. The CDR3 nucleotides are TGCGCCAGCAGCAACCAGGACCCGAGGGGCGGGGAGCTGTTTTTT. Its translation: CASSNQDPRGGELFF. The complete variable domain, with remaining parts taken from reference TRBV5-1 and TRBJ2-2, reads KAGVTQTPRYLIKTRGQQVTLSCSPISGHRSVSWYQQTPGQGLQFLFEYFSETQRNKGNFPGRFSGRQFSNSRSEMNVSTLELGDSALYLCASSNQDPRGGELFFGEGSRLTVL.

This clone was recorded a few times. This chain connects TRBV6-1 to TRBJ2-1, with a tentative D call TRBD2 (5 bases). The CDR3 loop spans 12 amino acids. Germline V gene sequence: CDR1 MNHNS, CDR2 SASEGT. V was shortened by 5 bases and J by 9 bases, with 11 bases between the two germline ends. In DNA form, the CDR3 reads TGTGCCAGCAGTTCGTCCGCGGGTGAGCAGTTCTTC. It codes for CASSSSAGEQFF.

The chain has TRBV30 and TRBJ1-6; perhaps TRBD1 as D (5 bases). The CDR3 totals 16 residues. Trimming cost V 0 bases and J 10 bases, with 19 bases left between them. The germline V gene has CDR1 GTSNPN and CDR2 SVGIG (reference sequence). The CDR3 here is CAWSVQAGGWRSPLHF. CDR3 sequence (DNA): TGTGCCTGGAGTGTACAGGCAGGTGGGTGGAGATCACCCCTCCACTTT. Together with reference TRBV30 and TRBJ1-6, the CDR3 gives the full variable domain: SQTIHQWPATLVQPVGSPLSLECTVEGTSNPNLYWYRQAAGRGLQLLFYSVGIGQISSEVPQNLSASRPQDRQFILSSKKLLLSDSGFYLCAWSVQAGGWRSPLHFGNGTRLTVT.

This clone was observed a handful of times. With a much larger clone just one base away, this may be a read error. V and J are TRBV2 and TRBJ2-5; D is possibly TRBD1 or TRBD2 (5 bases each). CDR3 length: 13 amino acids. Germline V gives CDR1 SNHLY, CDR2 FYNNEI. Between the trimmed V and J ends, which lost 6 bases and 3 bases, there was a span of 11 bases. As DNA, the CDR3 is TGTGCCAGCAGCAGGGTGGGAGAAGAGACCCAGTACTTC. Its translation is CASSRVGEETQYF. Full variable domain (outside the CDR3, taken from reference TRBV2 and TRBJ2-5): EPEVTQTPSHQVTQMGQEVILRCVPISNHLYFYWYRQILGQKVEFLVSFYNNEISEKSEIFDDQFSVERPDGSNFTLKIRSTKLEDSAMYFCASSRVGEETQYFGPGTRLLVL.

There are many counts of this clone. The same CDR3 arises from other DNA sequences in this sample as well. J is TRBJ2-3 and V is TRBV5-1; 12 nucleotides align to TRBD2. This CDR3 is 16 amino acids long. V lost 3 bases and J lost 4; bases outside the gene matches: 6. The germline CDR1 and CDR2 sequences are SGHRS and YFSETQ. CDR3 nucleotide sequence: TGCGCCAGCAGCTCCCGGACTAGCGGGGAGGCAGATACGCAGTATTTT. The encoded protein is CASSSRTSGEADTQYF.

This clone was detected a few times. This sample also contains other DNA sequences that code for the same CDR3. CDR3 region: CASSSGQGVGGETQYF. The CDR3 DNA reads TGTGCCAGCAGCTCTGGACAGGGAGTGGGGGGGGAGACCCAGTACTTC. The gene calls are TRBV7-6 and TRBJ2-5; D is perhaps TRBD1 (8 bases). Trimming took 4 bases from V and 5 from J, leaving 20 bases between them. The CDR3 extends over 16 amino acids. Germline V CDR1 and CDR2: SGHVS, FNYEAQ.

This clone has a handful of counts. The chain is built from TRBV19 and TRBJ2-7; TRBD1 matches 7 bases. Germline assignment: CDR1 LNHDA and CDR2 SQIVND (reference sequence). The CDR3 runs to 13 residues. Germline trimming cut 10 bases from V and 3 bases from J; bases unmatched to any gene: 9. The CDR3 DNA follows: TGTGCCACTGGACCGGGACAGATCTACGAGCAGTACTTC. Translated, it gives CATGPGQIYEQYF.

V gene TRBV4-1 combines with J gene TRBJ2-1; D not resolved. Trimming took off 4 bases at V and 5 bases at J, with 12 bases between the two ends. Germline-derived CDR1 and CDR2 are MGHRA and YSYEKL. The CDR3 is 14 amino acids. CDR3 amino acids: CASSLVRNDNEQFF. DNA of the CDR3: TGCGCCAGCAGCCTTGTACGCAACGACAATGAGCAGTTCTTC.

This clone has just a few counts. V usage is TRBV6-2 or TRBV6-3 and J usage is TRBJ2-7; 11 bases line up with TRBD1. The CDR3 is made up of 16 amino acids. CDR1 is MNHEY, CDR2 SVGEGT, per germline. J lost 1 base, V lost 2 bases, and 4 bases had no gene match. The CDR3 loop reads CASSYRTGGLSYEQYF. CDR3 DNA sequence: TGTGCCAGCAGTTACCGGACAGGGGGCCTTTCCTACGAGCAGTACTTC.

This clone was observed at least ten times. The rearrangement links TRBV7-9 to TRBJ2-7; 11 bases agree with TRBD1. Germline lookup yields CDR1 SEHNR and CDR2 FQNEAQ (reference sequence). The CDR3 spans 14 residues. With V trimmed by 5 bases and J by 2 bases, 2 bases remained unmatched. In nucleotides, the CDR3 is TGTGCCAGCAGCCCGGGACAGGGGGCCTACGAGCAGTACTTC. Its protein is CASSPGQGAYEQYF. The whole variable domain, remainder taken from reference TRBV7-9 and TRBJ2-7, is DTGVSQNPRHKITKRGQNVTFRCDPISEHNRLYWYRQTLGQGPEFLTYFQNEAQLEKSRLLSDRFSAERPKGSFSTLEIQRTEQGDSAMYLCASSPGQGAYEQYFGPGTRLTVT.